Following are 21 T cell receptor beta chains from one sample sequenced in a study of CD8+ T cells in alopecia areata (dated by TCRdb to between 2018 and 2020). This specimen's time point label, per the study, means: baseline before oral tofacitinib. Libraries came from the immunoSEQ multiplex PCR assay. For TCR sequencing, RNA was extracted from every sample and reverse transcribed into cDNA to serve as template. What TCRdb holds here is the immuneACCESS table cut down to in-frame rearrangements. Part of the clones is not present; checked against another copy, under half of the missing clones reflect an unresolved V gene, and the others are unexplained. Across this sample there are more than 150,000 clones, with about 63% seen only once. The ten largest clonotypes hold under 15% of the sample. The sequencing here drew on CD4+ T cells sorted from blood, taken at week 0. The receptors originated from a human donor with alopecia areata.

The chain couples TRBV29-1 to TRBJ1-1; 7 nucleotides line up with TRBD1. Germline V gene lookup returns CDR1 SQVTM and CDR2 ANQGSEA. The CDR3 extends over 14 amino acids. After removal of 7 bases from V and 1 base from J, the junction contained 9 bases not matched to a gene. The CDR3: CSAKTGFANTEAFF. CDR3 coding DNA: TGCAGCGCAAAGACAGGGTTTGCGAACACTGAAGCTTTCTTT.

The sample holds a few counts of this clone. V and J are TRBV28 and TRBJ2-1, with TRBD1 identical over 8 bases. The CDR3 extends over 14 amino acids. Germline V gives CDR1 MDHEN, CDR2 SYDVKM. V dropped 5 bases and J dropped 4; count of bases not matched to a gene: 4. The CDR3 DNA reads TGTGCCAGCAGTCCTGGGGACAGGTACAATGAGCAGTTCTTC. Translated: CASSPGDRYNEQFF.

This sequence joins TRBV6-1 and TRBJ2-3; D is unclear. V was shortened by 6 bases and J by 0 bases, with 7 bases between the two germline ends. The CDR3 is 13 residues long. The germline V gene encodes CDR1 MNHNS and CDR2 SASEGT. CDR3 nucleotides: TGTGCCAGCAGAAAGGCTAGCACAGATACGCAGTATTTT. This codes for CASRKASTDTQYF.

This rearrangement joins TRBV5-6 to TRBJ1-2, with unresolved D. The CDR3 is 12 residues long. Germline V gives CDR1 SGHDT, CDR2 YYEEEE. V was cut by 0 bases and J by 7 bases, with 7 bases left in between. CDR3 nucleotide sequence: TGTGCCAGCAGCTTGGAACTGGGTGGCTACACCTTC. As protein: CASSLELGGYTF.

This clone was counted only a few times. V gene TRBV6-1 combines with J gene TRBJ2-7; D might be TRBD1 or TRBD2, each matching 6 bases. Trimming took 2 bases from V and 3 from J, leaving 17 bases between them. This CDR3 is built from 16 residues. From germline, CDR1 is MNHNS and CDR2 SASEGT. CDR3 nucleotides: TGTGCCAGCAGTGAAAGGGGGGCGGGAATCTTCTACGAGCAGTACTTC. Its translation: CASSERGAGIFYEQYF.

The chain is built from TRBV13 and TRBJ2-6; no clear D. The CDR3 has 12 residues. Trimming left V 11 bases short and J 4 bases short, with 9 bases between. Looked up from germline, CDR1 is PRHDT and CDR2 is FYEKMQ (reference sequence). The CDR3: CAPSEGANVLTF. As DNA, the CDR3 is TGTGCCCCGAGCGAGGGGGCCAACGTCCTGACTTTC.

Comments on this clone: This same CDR3 is encoded by further DNA sequences in the sample. The rearrangement links TRBV29-1 to TRBJ1-1; weak D call: TRBD1 (5 bases). V was clipped by 6 bases and J by 1 base, with 9 bases between them. The germline gives CDR1 SQVTM, CDR2 ANQGSEA. The length of the CDR3 is 12 residues. The CDR3 is CSVAQGNTEAFF. Written as DNA, the CDR3 is TGCAGCGTCGCCCAGGGGAACACTGAAGCTTTCTTT. The full variable domain, completed using reference TRBV29-1 and TRBJ1-1, is SAVISQKPSRDICQRGTSLTIQCQVDSQVTMMFWYRQQPGQSLTLIATANQGSEATYESGFVIDKFPISRPNLTFSTLTVSNMSPEDSSIYLCSVAQGNTEAFFGQGTRLTVV.

The rearrangement links TRBV6-1 to TRBJ1-1; possibly TRBD1 for D (6 bases). V lost 4 bases to trimming and J lost 1 base, with 13 bases between them. Germline V CDR1 and CDR2: MNHNS, SASEGT. This CDR3 contains 15 residues. CDR3 nucleotide sequence: TGTGCCAGCAGTGTCGACAGGCGGGGGAACACTGAAGCTTTCTTT. This gives the protein CASSVDRRGNTEAFF.

There are a few counts of this clone. The chain links TRBV29-1 to TRBJ2-5; 7 bases are shared with TRBD2. The germline V gene encodes CDR1 SQVTM and CDR2 ANQGSEA. V shed 7 bases, J shed 4 bases, and the junction held 9 bases outside the gene matches. The CDR3 spans 13 residues. The CDR3 DNA sequence: TGCAGCGCCCAAAATGGCGGGAGAGAGACCCAGTACTTC. Translating gives CSAQNGGRETQYF. Full variable domain (remainder filled in from reference TRBV29-1 and TRBJ2-5): SAVISQKPSRDICQRGTSLTIQCQVDSQVTMMFWYRQQPGQSLTLIATANQGSEATYESGFVIDKFPISRPNLTFSTLTVSNMSPEDSSIYLCSAQNGGRETQYFGPGTRLLVL.

This clone was counted only a few times. The chain couples TRBV6-5 to TRBJ2-5, with D possibly matching TRBD2 (5 bases). The CDR3 is made up of 13 amino acids. Looked up from germline, CDR1 is MNHEY and CDR2 is SVGAGI. V dropped 8 bases and J dropped 5 bases, with 15 bases sitting between them. The DNA for the CDR3 is TGTGCCAGCTCTCGAGGGCTTGGGGAGACCCAGTACTTC. Its translation is CASSRGLGETQYF.

The chain joins TRBV30 to TRBJ2-5; D is possibly TRBD2 (6 bases). The V end lost 3 bases, the J end lost 2 bases, and 16 bases lay between the germline ends. Germline CDR1 and CDR2: GTSNPN and SVGIG (reference sequence). The CDR3 covers 15 residues. The CDR3 DNA follows: TGTGCCTGGAGGGATCAGGCGGGGTGGCAAGAGACCCAGTACTTC. Translating gives CAWRDQAGWQETQYF.

V and J are TRBV6-1 and TRBJ2-7, with 10 bases that match TRBD1. CDR1 is MNHNS and CDR2 is SASEGT in the germline V gene. The trim removed 2 bases at V and 2 bases at J, leaving 6 bases unmatched. There are 16 residues in the CDR3. The DNA for the CDR3 is TGTGCCAGCAGTGAAAGTCTAGGACAGGGGGCCTACGAGCAGTACTTC. Its protein product is CASSESLGQGAYEQYF.

This rearrangement joins TRBV19 to TRBJ1-2; D uncertain. The V end lost 3 bases, the J end lost 5 bases, and 13 bases lay between the germline ends. Germline CDR1 is LNHDA and CDR2 is SQIVND (reference sequence). CDR3 size: 14 residues. The DNA for the CDR3 is TGTGCCAGTAGTATGGGTCAGAACCTTTATGGCTACACCTTC. It yields the protein CASSMGQNLYGYTF.

This chain links TRBV6-1 with TRBJ2-7; D possibly matches TRBD1 or TRBD2 (6 bases each). This CDR3 has 13 amino acids. V gave up 6 bases and J gave up 6 bases, with 15 bases separating them. Germline CDR1 and CDR2: MNHNS and SASEGT. The CDR3 spells CASRGGTLTEQYF. CDR3 in DNA: TGTGCCAGCAGAGGGGGGACTCTTACCGAGCAGTACTTC.

The chain couples TRBV7-2 to TRBJ2-2; a possible D gene is TRBD1 (5 bases). The V end was cut by 1 base, the J end by 8 bases, with 8 bases between. Germline V CDR1 and CDR2: SGHTA, FQGNSA. This CDR3 region has 13 residues. CDR3 coding DNA: TGTGCCAGCAGCTTAGGGGGCAAAGGGGAGCTGTTTTTT. Protein product: CASSLGGKGELFF.

The chain couples TRBV9 to TRBJ1-4; D not resolved. This CDR3 has 15 amino acids. Germline V lookup: CDR1 SGDLS, CDR2 YYNGEE. V was cut by 0 bases and J by 8 bases, with 14 bases left in between. The CDR3 is CASSVDGRMGEKLFF. The CDR3 nucleotides read TGTGCCAGCAGCGTAGATGGGAGAATGGGGGAAAAACTGTTTTTT.

The chain couples TRBV6-5 to TRBJ2-7; the D is unclear. The CDR3 has 13 amino acids. The V and J ends lost 7 bases and 1 base respectively, with 11 bases between them. The germline V gene encodes CDR1 MNHEY and CDR2 SVGAGI. CDR3 protein: CASTSGLSYEQYF. DNA for the CDR3: TGTGCCAGCACTTCGGGCCTATCCTACGAGCAGTACTTC.

The V and J genes are TRBV27 and TRBJ1-1, with no clear D. The V gene lost 5 bases and the J gene lost 5 bases, with 18 bases spanning the gap. In germline, CDR1 is MNHEY, CDR2 SMNVEV (reference sequence). The CDR3 has 15 residues. In DNA, the CDR3 is TGTGCCAGCAGTGTAATGAGGGCGAGAGGTACTGAAGCTTTCTTT. Translating gives CASSVMRARGTEAFF.

This clone was seen a handful of times. The chain employs TRBV6-6 and TRBJ1-2; D remains unclear. V lost 7 bases and J 1 base, leaving 10 bases between the germline ends. The CDR3 sequence is 13 residues long. Per germline, CDR1 MNHNY and CDR2 SVGAGI (reference sequence). The CDR3 is CASTPGVNYGYTF. DNA for the CDR3: TGTGCCAGCACTCCGGGAGTTAACTATGGCTACACCTTC.

This clone has only one observation. CDR3: CAWSVGLNNEKLFF. CDR3 sequence (DNA): TGTGCCTGGAGTGTCGGACTGAATAATGAAAAACTGTTTTTT. The chain carries TRBV30 and TRBJ1-4; D is unclear. V was shortened by 0 bases and J by 4 bases, with 9 bases between the two germline ends. The CDR3 loop spans 14 amino acids. Germline V gives CDR1 GTSNPN, CDR2 SVGIG (reference sequence).

The V gene is TRBV27, the J gene TRBJ1-6; 9 bases match TRBD1. With V trimmed by 3 bases and J by 15 bases, 18 bases remained unmatched. CDR1 is MNHEY, CDR2 SMNVEV, per germline (reference sequence). The CDR3 runs to 17 residues. The chain's CDR3 is CASSLREVGQGLKNLHF. The CDR3, as DNA: TGTGCCAGCAGTTTGCGGGAGGTGGGACAGGGACTGAAGAACCTCCACTTT.